This section outlines one TCR beta chain sequence together with its context. The PCR employed 60 Vbeta primers together with 13 Jbeta primers. TCRdb's copy holds only in-frame clones and misses some; the assay was immunoSEQ multiplex PCR. In the table there are some 150,000 clones, around 82% of which are singletons. Germline CDR1 reads LGHNT; CDR2 reads FRNRAP. Trimming removed 3 bases at V and 5 bases at J, with 9 bases between. This CDR3 comprises 13 residues. The data were obtained in a study of cytomegalovirus exposure and HLA in healthy donors. The sequencing input was PBMCs. The V gene is TRBV12-5, the J gene TRBJ2-3, with unresolved D. The clonotype comes from a young man in good health and CMV-seropositive. The CDR3 spells CASGFGQQDTQYF. In DNA, the CDR3 is TGTGCTAGTGGTTTTGGGCAGCAAGATACGCAGTATTTT.